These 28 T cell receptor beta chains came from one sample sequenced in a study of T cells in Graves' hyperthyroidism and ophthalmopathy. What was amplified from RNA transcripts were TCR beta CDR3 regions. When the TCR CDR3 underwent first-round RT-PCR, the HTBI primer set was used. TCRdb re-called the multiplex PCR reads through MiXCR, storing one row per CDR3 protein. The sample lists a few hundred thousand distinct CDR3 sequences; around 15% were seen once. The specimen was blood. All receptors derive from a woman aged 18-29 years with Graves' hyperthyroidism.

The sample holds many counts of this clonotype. In DNA, the CDR3 is TGTGCCAGCAGTTTAAGCGCGGGAGTTCACGAGCAGTACTTC. Its protein is CASSLSAGVHEQYF. The rearrangement uses TRBV12-3 or TRBV12-4 and TRBJ2-7, with 7 bases that match TRBD2. Germline trimming cut 2 bases from V and 5 bases from J; bases unmatched to any gene: 6. CDR3 length: 14 residues.

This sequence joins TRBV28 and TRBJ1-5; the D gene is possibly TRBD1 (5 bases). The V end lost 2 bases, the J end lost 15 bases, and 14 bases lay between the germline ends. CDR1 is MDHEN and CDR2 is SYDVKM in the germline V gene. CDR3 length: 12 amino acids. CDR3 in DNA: TGTGCCAGCAGTTTAGGGGACCCCCGCCCGCATTTT. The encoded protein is CASSLGDPRPHF.

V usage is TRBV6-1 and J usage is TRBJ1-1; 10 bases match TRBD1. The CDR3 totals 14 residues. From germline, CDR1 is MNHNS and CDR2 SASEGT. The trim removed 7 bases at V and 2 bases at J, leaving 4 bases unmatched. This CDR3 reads CASKGDRGNTEAFF. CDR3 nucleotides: TGTGCCAGCAAGGGGGACAGGGGAAACACTGAAGCTTTCTTT.

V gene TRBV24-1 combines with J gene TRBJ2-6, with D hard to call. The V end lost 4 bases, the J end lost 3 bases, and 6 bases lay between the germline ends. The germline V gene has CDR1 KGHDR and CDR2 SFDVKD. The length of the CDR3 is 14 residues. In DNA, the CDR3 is TGTGCCACCAGTGACGTGAATGGGGCCAACGTCCTGACTTTC. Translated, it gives CATSDVNGANVLTF.

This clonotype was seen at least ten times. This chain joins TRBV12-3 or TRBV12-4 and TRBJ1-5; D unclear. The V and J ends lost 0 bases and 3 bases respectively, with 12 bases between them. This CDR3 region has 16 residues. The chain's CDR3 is CASSLALSRINQPQHF. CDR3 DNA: TGTGCCAGCAGTTTAGCGCTCAGCAGGATCAATCAGCCCCAGCATTTT.

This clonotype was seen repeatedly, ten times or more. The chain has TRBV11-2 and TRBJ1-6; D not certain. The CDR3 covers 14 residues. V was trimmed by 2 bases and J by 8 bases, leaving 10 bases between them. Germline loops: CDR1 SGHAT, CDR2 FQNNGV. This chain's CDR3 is CASSLFTVDSPLHF. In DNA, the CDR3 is TGTGCCAGCAGCTTATTTACAGTGGATTCACCCCTCCACTTT. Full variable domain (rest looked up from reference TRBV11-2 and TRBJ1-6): EAGVAQSPRYKIIEKRQSVAFWCNPISGHATLYWYQQILGQGPKLLIQFQNNGVVDDSQLPKDRFSAERLKGVDSTLKIQPAKLEDSAVYLCASSLFTVDSPLHFGNGTRLTVT.

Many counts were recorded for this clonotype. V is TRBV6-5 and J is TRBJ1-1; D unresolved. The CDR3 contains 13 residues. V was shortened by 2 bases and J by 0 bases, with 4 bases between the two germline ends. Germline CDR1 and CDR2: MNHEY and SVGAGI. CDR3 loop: CASSYRVNTEAFF. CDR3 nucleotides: TGTGCCAGCAGTTACCGGGTGAACACTGAAGCTTTCTTT.

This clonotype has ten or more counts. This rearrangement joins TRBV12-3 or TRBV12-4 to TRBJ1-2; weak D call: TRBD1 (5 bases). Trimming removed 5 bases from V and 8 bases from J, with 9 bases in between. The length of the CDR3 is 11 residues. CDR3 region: CASSAGSGYTF. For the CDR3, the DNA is TGTGCCAGCAGTGCAGGGTCCGGCTACACCTTC.

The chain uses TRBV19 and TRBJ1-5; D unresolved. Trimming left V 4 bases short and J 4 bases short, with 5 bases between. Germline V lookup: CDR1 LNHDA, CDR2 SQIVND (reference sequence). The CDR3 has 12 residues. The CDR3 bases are TGTGCCAGTAGTACAGAGAATCAGCCCCAGCATTTT. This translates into CASSTENQPQHF.

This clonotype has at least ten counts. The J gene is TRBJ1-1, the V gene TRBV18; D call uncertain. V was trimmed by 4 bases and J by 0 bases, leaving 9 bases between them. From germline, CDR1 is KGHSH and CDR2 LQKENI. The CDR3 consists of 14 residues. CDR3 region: CASSLFQLNTEAFF. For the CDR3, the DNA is TGTGCCAGCTCACTTTTTCAGCTGAACACTGAAGCTTTCTTT.

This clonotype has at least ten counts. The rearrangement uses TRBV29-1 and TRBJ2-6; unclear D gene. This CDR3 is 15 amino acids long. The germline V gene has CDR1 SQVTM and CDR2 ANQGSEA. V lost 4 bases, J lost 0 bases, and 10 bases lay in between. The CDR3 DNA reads TGCAGCGTTGGGACGGCGAACTCTGGGGCCAACGTCCTGACTTTC. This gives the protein CSVGTANSGANVLTF.

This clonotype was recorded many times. The CDR3 region has the DNA TGTGCCAGCAGCTACCCGGAAGAGGTTTACGAGCAGTACTTC. This codes for CASSYPEEVYEQYF. This sequence joins TRBV11-1 and TRBJ2-7; D not certain. CDR1 is SGHAT, CDR2 FQDESV, per germline (reference sequence). The germline V and J ends were trimmed by 4 bases and 4 bases, with 14 bases remaining between them. The CDR3 sequence is 14 residues long.

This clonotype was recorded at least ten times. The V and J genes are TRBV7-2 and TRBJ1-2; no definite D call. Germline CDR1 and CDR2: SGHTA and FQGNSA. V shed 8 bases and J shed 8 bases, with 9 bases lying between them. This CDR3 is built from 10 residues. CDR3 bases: TGTGCCAGCGGGGATGAAGGCTACACCTTC. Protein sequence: CASGDEGYTF. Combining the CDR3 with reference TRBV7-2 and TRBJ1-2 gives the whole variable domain GAGVSQSPSNKVTEKGKDVELRCDPISGHTALYWYRQSLGQGLEFLIYFQGNSAPDKSGLPSDRFSAERTGGSVSTLTIQRTQQEDSAVYLCASGDEGYTFGSGTRLTVV.

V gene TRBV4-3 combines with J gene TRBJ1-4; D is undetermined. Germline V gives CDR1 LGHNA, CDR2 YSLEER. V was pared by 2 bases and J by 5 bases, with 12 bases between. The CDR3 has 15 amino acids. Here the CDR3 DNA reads TGCGCCAGCAGCCAAACTCATGTGGGGAATGAAAAACTGTTTTTT. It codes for CASSQTHVGNEKLFF.

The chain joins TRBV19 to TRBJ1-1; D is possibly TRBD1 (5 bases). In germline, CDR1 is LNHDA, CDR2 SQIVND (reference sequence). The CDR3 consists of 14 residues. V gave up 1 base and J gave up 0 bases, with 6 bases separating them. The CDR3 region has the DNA TGTGCCAGTAGTATAGCAGGGATGAACACTGAAGCTTTCTTT. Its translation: CASSIAGMNTEAFF.

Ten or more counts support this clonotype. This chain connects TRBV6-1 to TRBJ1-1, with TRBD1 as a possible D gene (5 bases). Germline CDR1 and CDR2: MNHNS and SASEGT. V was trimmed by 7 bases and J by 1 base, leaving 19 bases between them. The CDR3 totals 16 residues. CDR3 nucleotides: TGTGCCAGCAAGCAACGGATAAAGGGACCGAACACTGAAGCTTTCTTT. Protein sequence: CASKQRIKGPNTEAFF.

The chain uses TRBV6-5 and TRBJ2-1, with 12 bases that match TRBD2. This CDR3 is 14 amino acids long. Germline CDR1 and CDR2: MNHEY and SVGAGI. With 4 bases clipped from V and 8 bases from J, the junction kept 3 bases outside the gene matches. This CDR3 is CASSLTSGSDEQFF. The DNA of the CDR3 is TGTGCCAGCAGTTTGACTAGCGGGAGTGATGAGCAGTTCTTC.

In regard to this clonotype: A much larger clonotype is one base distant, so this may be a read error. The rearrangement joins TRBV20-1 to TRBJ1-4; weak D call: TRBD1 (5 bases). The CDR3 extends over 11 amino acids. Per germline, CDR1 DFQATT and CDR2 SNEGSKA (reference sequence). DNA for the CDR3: TGCGGTGCTGCACGACAGGAAAAACTGTTTTTT. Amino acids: CGAARQEKLFF.

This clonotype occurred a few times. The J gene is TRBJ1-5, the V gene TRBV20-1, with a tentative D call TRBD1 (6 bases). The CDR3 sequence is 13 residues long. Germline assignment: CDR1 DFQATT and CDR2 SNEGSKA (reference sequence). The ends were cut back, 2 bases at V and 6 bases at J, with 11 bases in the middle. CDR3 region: CSARNREGQPQHF. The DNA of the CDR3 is TGCAGTGCTAGAAACAGGGAGGGTCAGCCCCAGCATTTT.

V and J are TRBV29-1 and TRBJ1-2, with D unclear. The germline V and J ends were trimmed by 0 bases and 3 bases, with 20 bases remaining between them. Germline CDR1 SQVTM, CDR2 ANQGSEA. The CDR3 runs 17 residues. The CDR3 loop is CSVEDPYGQPNDYGYTF. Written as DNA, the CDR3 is TGCAGCGTTGAAGATCCGTACGGGCAGCCAAACGACTATGGCTACACCTTC.

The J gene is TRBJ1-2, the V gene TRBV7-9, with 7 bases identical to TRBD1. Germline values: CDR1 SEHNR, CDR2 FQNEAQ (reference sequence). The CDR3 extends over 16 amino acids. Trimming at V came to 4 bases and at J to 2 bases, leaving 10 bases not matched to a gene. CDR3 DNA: TGTGCCAGCAGCTCGACCAGGACAGGAATCAACTATGGCTACACCTTC. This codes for CASSSTRTGINYGYTF.

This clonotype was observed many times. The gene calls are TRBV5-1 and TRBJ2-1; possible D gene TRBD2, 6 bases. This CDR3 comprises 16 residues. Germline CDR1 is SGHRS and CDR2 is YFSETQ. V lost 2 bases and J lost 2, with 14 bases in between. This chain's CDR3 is CASSLDSGATYNEQFF. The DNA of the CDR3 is TGCGCCAGCAGCTTAGATAGCGGAGCCACCTACAATGAGCAGTTCTTC.

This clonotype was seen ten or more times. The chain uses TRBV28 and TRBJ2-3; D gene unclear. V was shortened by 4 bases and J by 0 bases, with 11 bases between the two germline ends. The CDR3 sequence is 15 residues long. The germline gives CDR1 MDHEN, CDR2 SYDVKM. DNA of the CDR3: TGTGCCAGCAGTTCCGCGCGGATTAGCACAGATACGCAGTATTTT. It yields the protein CASSSARISTDTQYF.

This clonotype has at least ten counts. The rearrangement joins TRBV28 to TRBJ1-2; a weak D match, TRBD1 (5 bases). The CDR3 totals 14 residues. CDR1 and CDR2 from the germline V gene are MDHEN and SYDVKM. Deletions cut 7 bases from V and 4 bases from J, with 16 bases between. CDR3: CASTSGRRGYGYTF. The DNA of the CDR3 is TGTGCCAGCACCTCAGGGCGGAGGGGCTATGGCTACACCTTC.

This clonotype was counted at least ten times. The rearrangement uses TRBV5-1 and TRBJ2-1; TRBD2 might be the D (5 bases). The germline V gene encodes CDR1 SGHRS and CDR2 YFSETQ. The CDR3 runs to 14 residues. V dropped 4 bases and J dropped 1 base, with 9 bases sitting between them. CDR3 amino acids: CASSPTGSYNEQFF. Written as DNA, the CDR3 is TGCGCCAGCAGCCCGACGGGGTCCTACAATGAGCAGTTCTTC.

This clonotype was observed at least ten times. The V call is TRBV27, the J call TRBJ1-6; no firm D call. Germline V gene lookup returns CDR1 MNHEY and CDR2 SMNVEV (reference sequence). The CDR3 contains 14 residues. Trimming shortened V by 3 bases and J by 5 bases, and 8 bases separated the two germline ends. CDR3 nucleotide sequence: TGTGCCAGCAGTTTTCCACAGAATAATTCACCCCTCCACTTT. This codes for CASSFPQNNSPLHF.

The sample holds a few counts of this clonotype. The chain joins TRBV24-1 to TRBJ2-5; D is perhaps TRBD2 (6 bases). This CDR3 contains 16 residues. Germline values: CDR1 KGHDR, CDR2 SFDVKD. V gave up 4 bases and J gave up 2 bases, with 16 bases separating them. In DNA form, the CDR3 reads TGTGCCACCAGTGACCTAGGCGGGATGGGTCAAGAGACCCAGTACTTC. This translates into CATSDLGGMGQETQYF.

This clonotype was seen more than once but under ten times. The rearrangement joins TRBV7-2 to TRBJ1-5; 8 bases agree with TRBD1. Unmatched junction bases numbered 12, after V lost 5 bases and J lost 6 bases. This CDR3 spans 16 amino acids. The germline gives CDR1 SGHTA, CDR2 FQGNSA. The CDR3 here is CASSPGQPTGGQPQHF. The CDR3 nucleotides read TGTGCCAGCAGCCCGGGACAGCCAACAGGGGGTCAGCCCCAGCATTTT.